These 30 T cell receptor beta chains originate from one sample sequenced in a study of T cell repertoires in cytomegalovirus infection (dated by TCRdb to about 2019). Interpreted using the paper, the treatment or condition label stands for: in vitro stimulation with specific CMV peptide epitopes to enrich CMV-specific T cells. Sequenced on an Illumina HiSeq 1500. TCRdb handled the public reads itself, with Q25 trimming in fastp and clone calling in MiXCR, and kept productive beta chains. Rows are combined by CDR3 protein, so each entry shows the most common genes and DNA. Recorded for this sample are roughly 350,000 distinct CDR3 sequences; around a third of them occurred a single time. In total, the top ten clones hold about 13% of the sample. Their cognate antigens are unknown. This specimen was cultured PBMCs, taken from culture after CMV antigen stimulation. These receptor sequences come from a human donor in good health (CMV status not recorded). Some clones in this sample may be carry-over from other donors' samples.

The chain couples TRBV4-1 to TRBJ2-1; D tentatively fits TRBD1 or TRBD2 (5 bases each). The CDR3 extends over 17 amino acids. The V end lost 0 bases, the J end lost 3 bases, and 15 bases lay between the germline ends. Germline V CDR1 and CDR2: MGHRA, YSYEKL. The CDR3 coding sequence is TGCGCCAGCAGCCAAGAAGGGGACGGGTACAGCTACAATGAGCAGTTCTTC. Translating it yields CASSQEGDGYSYNEQFF.

This clonotype was detected only a few times. This rearrangement joins TRBV4-3 to TRBJ1-4, with D hard to call. Germline values: CDR1 LGHNA, CDR2 YSLEER. There are 14 residues in the CDR3. V lost 1 base to trimming and J lost 5 bases, with 8 bases between them. The CDR3 region is CASSQVPLNEKLFF. Here the CDR3 DNA reads TGCGCCAGCAGCCAAGTCCCCTTAAATGAAAAACTGTTTTTT.

The chain couples TRBV6-2 or TRBV6-3 to TRBJ2-7, with 12 bases aligning to TRBD1. CDR3 length: 14 residues. Germline CDR1 MNHEY, CDR2 SVGEGT. Trimming took 7 bases from V and 4 from J; bases not matched to a gene: 5. CDR3 nucleotide sequence: TGTGCCAGCAACCCGGGACAGGGGGCTTACGAGCAGTACTTC. Translated: CASNPGQGAYEQYF.

For the CDR3, the DNA is TGTGCCACCAGTGATTCGACAGGGGGTGAAAAACTGTTTTTT. Protein sequence: CATSDSTGGEKLFF. The genes are TRBV24-1 and TRBJ1-4; TRBD1 aligns across 9 bases. From germline, CDR1 is KGHDR and CDR2 SFDVKD. J gave up 7 bases and V 2 bases, and 1 base lay outside the gene matches. The CDR3 is made up of 14 amino acids.

On this clonotype itself: A read error is possible here, since a much larger clone lies one base away. The chain employs TRBV7-2 and TRBJ2-1; D may match TRBD1 or TRBD2 (5 bases each). Germline assignment: CDR1 SGHTA and CDR2 FQGNSA. The CDR3 consists of 11 residues. DNA of the CDR3: TGTGCCAGCAGCCCCGGGGCAAGATACTCCTTC. It encodes CASSPGARYSF.

A few counts support this clonotype. The CDR3 coding sequence is TGTGCCAGCAGCCGAGGACAGGCCTACGAGCAGTACTTC. This gives the protein CASSRGQAYEQYF. V is TRBV11-2 and J is TRBJ2-7; TRBD1 matches 7 bases. CDR3 length equals 13 residues. CDR1 is SGHAT, CDR2 FQNNGV, per germline. The V and J ends lost 5 bases and 2 bases, in that order; junction bases with no gene match: 3.

This clonotype occurred a few times. The V gene is TRBV4-1, the J gene TRBJ2-3; tentative D call: TRBD1 (7 bases). Deletions cut 3 bases from V and 9 bases from J, with 16 bases between. CDR1 and CDR2 (germline): MGHRA, YSYEKL. The CDR3 totals 14 residues. CDR3: CASSQADRAGTQYF. The CDR3 DNA sequence: TGCGCCAGCAGCCAGGCTGACAGGGCGGGAACGCAGTATTTT.

This clonotype was detected a few times. The chain is built from TRBV12-3 or TRBV12-4 and TRBJ1-1; 8 bases map to TRBD1. V shed 5 bases and J 0 bases; nucleotides not matched to a gene: 5. The CDR3 has 15 amino acids. The CDR3 here is CASSPRQGMNTEAFF. In DNA, the CDR3 is TGTGCCAGCAGTCCGCGACAGGGGATGAACACTGAAGCTTTCTTT.

The V and J genes are TRBV6-2 or TRBV6-3 and TRBJ1-1, with unresolved D. The germline CDR1 and CDR2 sequences are MNHEY and SVGEGT. Trimming removed 3 bases from V and 8 bases from J, with 10 bases in between. The CDR3 consists of 12 residues. As DNA, the CDR3 is TGTGCCAGCAGTTATGTGGGCGAAGAAGCTTTCTTT. Its translation: CASSYVGEEAFF.

This sequence joins TRBV6-1 and TRBJ2-7; TRBD1 matches at 7 bases. The V segment lost 10 bases and the J segment 3 bases; nucleotides outside the gene matches: 6. From germline, CDR1 is MNHNS and CDR2 SASEGT. This CDR3 has 12 residues. CDR3 loop: CATFGDSYEQYF. The CDR3 DNA reads TGTGCCACCTTTGGGGACAGCTACGAGCAGTACTTC.

The count of this clonotype is one. The rearrangement joins TRBV27 to TRBJ2-5, with a weak D call TRBD2 (5 bases). CDR3 length: 13 residues. The germline CDR1 and CDR2 sequences are MNHEY and SMNVEV (reference sequence). V gave up 7 bases and J gave up 4 bases, with 13 bases separating them. The CDR3 nucleotides read TGTGCCAGCAACGTTGAGGGTGCAGAGACCCAGTACTTC. This encodes CASNVEGAETQYF.

Many counts were recorded for this clonotype. The CDR3 loop reads CASSLAGGETQYF. The CDR3 DNA sequence: TGTGCCAGCAGCTTAGCGGGAGGGGAGACCCAGTACTTC. The chain is built from TRBV7-2 and TRBJ2-5, with 7 bases matching TRBD2. The V and J ends lost 0 bases and 5 bases, in that order; junction bases with no gene match: 0. CDR3 length equals 13 residues. Germline V gene data show CDR1 as SGHTA and CDR2 as FQGNSA.

This clonotype was recorded a few times. The chain joins TRBV4-3 to TRBJ2-7; TRBD2 matches at 11 bases. Germline V gives CDR1 LGHNA, CDR2 YSLEER. J gave up 7 bases and V 3 bases, and 11 bases lay outside the gene matches. The CDR3 has 16 amino acids. The CDR3: CASSQDIAGGPGEQYF. CDR3 DNA: TGCGCCAGCAGCCAGGACATAGCGGGAGGGCCCGGAGAGCAGTACTTC.

This clonotype has just a few counts. CDR3 loop: CASSQDGVQGTDTQYF. The CDR3 DNA is TGCGCCAGCAGCCAAGATGGAGTGCAGGGTACAGATACGCAGTATTTT. V is TRBV4-1 and J is TRBJ2-3; D is possibly TRBD1 (5 bases). Trimming shortened V by 0 bases and J by 3 bases, and 13 bases separated the two germline ends. Germline CDR1 MGHRA, CDR2 YSYEKL. The CDR3 runs 16 residues.

This rearrangement joins TRBV12-3 or TRBV12-4 to TRBJ2-1; D gene uncertain. V was cut by 4 bases and J by 2 bases, with 15 bases left in between. CDR3 length equals 16 residues. The CDR3 nucleotides are TGTGCCAGCAGTTCCCCTCGGATACTAACCTACAATGAGCAGTTCTTC. Its translation is CASSSPRILTYNEQFF.

This chain connects TRBV19 to TRBJ1-2; D not resolved. The germline V gene has CDR1 LNHDA and CDR2 SQIVND (reference sequence). V gave up 3 bases and J gave up 4 bases, with 6 bases separating them. The CDR3 runs to 12 residues. The CDR3 here is CASSMRSYGYTF. CDR3 coding DNA: TGTGCCAGTAGTATGAGGTCCTATGGCTACACCTTC.

The chain joins TRBV11-2 to TRBJ1-1; D gene ambiguous. Germline lookup yields CDR1 SGHAT and CDR2 FQNNGV. Trimming left V 5 bases short and J 7 bases short, with 14 bases between. The CDR3 is made up of 13 amino acids. CDR3 in DNA: TGTGCCAGCAGCCTCGTTTTCTTGAGTGAAGCTTTCTTT. The encoded protein is CASSLVFLSEAFF.

There are a few counts of this clonotype. The chain links TRBV7-2 to TRBJ1-5; D perhaps matches TRBD1 (5 bases). This CDR3 contains 13 residues. Trimming left V 5 bases short and J 4 bases short, with 9 bases between. CDR1 SGHTA and CDR2 FQGNSA come from the germline V gene. Here the CDR3 reads CASSKTVNQPQHF. The CDR3 nucleotides read TGTGCCAGCAGCAAGACAGTAAATCAGCCCCAGCATTTT.

CDR3 coding DNA: TGTGCCAGTAGTATCGGACATAATGAGCAGTTCTTC. Protein: CASSIGHNEQFF. The chain is built from TRBV19 and TRBJ2-1, with TRBD1 as a possible D gene (5 bases). This CDR3 has 12 amino acids. Germline V gene lookup returns CDR1 LNHDA and CDR2 SQIVND (reference sequence). The V end was cut by 3 bases, the J end by 7 bases, with 7 bases between.

This clonotype was counted between two and nine times. V gene TRBV6-6 combines with J gene TRBJ1-2, with D tentatively TRBD1 (6 bases). Per germline, CDR1 MNHNY and CDR2 SVGAGI (reference sequence). The CDR3 totals 14 residues. V lost 7 bases and J 7 bases, leaving 19 bases between the germline ends. DNA of the CDR3: TGTGCCAGCACCCACCAGGACAGACCTCTTGGCTACACCTTC. This gives the protein CASTHQDRPLGYTF.

The V call is TRBV7-2, the J call TRBJ1-4; 8 positions agree with TRBD1. Germline values: CDR1 SGHTA, CDR2 FQGNSA. This CDR3 is 14 amino acids long. Trimming cost V 4 bases and J 5 bases; bases outside gene matches: 3. The CDR3 loop reads CASSSDRGNEKLFF. CDR3 in DNA: TGTGCCAGCAGCTCCGACAGGGGAAATGAAAAACTGTTTTTT.

The chain employs TRBV4-2 and TRBJ2-3; 9 bases align to TRBD2. J was trimmed by 1 base and V by 4 bases; bases with no gene match: 3. The CDR3 contains 15 residues. Germline CDR1 LGHNA, CDR2 YNFKEQ. The CDR3 DNA follows: TGTGCCAGCAGCCCGCGGGAGGGGGGCACAGATACGCAGTATTTT. The encoded protein is CASSPREGGTDTQYF.

This clonotype was counted once. This chain connects TRBV5-1 to TRBJ2-7; possible D gene TRBD2, 7 bases. V was cut by 3 bases and J by 0 bases, with 13 bases left in between. The CDR3 covers 15 residues. CDR1 and CDR2 from the germline V gene are SGHRS and YFSETQ. The CDR3 region is CASSWAGGHSYEQYF. The CDR3 nucleotides are TGCGCCAGCAGCTGGGCCGGGGGGCACTCCTACGAGCAGTACTTC. The full variable domain, in which reference TRBV5-1 and TRBJ2-7 provide the parts outside the CDR3, is KAGVTQTPRYLIKTRGQQVTLSCSPISGHRSVSWYQQTPGQGLQFLFEYFSETQRNKGNFPGRFSGRQFSNSRSEMNVSTLELGDSALYLCASSWAGGHSYEQYFGPGTRLTVT.

The chain has TRBV10-3 and TRBJ2-7; a possible D gene is TRBD2 (5 bases). The germline V gene encodes CDR1 ENHRY and CDR2 SYGVKD. The CDR3 covers 14 residues. Between the trimmed V and J ends, which lost 3 bases and 3 bases, there was a span of 12 bases. CDR3 sequence (DNA): TGTGCCATCAGTGATTCCCCCGCGGGCTACGAGCAGTACTTC. This translates into CAISDSPAGYEQYF.

This clonotype has more than one count but fewer than ten. The rearrangement uses TRBV27 and TRBJ1-4; 7 bases align to TRBD1. The J segment lost 4 bases and the V segment lost 5 bases, leaving 10 bases of the junction unmatched. CDR1 is MNHEY, CDR2 SMNVEV, per germline (reference sequence). The CDR3 sequence is 16 residues long. This CDR3 is CASSPRPGQNNEKLFF. The CDR3 bases are TGTGCCAGCAGTCCCCGACCGGGACAGAATAATGAAAAACTGTTTTTT.

This clonotype has only a few counts. This sequence joins TRBV29-1 and TRBJ2-1; the match to TRBD2 covers 10 bases. There are 17 residues in the CDR3. Per the germline V gene, CDR1 is SQVTM and CDR2 is ANQGSEA. After removal of 2 bases from V and 8 bases from J, the junction contained 15 bases not matched to a gene. This chain's CDR3 is CSVEMGLAGVGVDEQFF. The CDR3, as DNA: TGCAGCGTTGAAATGGGGCTAGCGGGAGTAGGGGTGGATGAGCAGTTCTTC.

This clonotype was counted between two and nine times. The junction departs from germline at one end; a sequencing error may be responsible. The chain employs TRBV7-7 and TRBJ2-5; 11 bases fit TRBD1. CDR3 size: 17 residues. The germline CDR1 and CDR2 sequences are SSHAT and FNYEAQ (reference sequence). The chain's CDR3 is CASSLPRGQGGGETQYF. In nucleotides, the CDR3 is TGTGCTAGCAGCTTACCTCGGGGACAGGGGGGTGGAGAGACCCAGTACTTC.

CDR3: CASSESRGDEQFF. CDR3 coding DNA: TGCGCCAGCAGTGAGAGTCGGGGCGATGAGCAGTTCTTC. The chain combines TRBV10-2 with TRBJ2-1; D tentatively fits TRBD1 or TRBD2 (5 bases each). This CDR3 has 13 amino acids. V lost 2 bases and J 8 bases, leaving 10 bases between the germline ends. Germline assignment: CDR1 WSHSY and CDR2 SAAADI.

V usage is TRBV4-1 and J usage is TRBJ1-2; D is undetermined. In germline, CDR1 is MGHRA, CDR2 YSYEKL. V was shortened by 2 bases and J by 5 bases, with 15 bases between the two germline ends. The CDR3 has 15 amino acids. CDR3 DNA: TGCGCCAGCAGCCAATCTCGGACGGCGGAATATGGCTACACCTTC. Its translation is CASSQSRTAEYGYTF.

This clonotype has just a few counts. The CDR3 DNA sequence: TGTGCCAGCAGTTTCAGGCCATACGACACTGAAGCTTTCTTT. It is translated as CASSFRPYDTEAFF. This chain links TRBV12-3 or TRBV12-4 with TRBJ1-1; D remains ambiguous. V shed 3 bases and J shed 3 bases, with 11 bases lying between them. This CDR3 spans 14 amino acids.